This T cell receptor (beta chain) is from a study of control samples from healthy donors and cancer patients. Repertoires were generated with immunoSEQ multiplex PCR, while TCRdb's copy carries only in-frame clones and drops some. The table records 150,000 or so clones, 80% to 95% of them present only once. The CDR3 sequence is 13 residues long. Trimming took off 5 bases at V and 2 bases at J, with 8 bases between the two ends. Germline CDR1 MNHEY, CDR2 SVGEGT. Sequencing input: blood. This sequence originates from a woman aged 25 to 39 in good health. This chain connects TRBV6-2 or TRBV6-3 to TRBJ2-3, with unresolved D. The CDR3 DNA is TGTGCCAGCAGTCCCACGAACACAGATACGCAGTATTTT. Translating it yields CASSPTNTDTQYF.